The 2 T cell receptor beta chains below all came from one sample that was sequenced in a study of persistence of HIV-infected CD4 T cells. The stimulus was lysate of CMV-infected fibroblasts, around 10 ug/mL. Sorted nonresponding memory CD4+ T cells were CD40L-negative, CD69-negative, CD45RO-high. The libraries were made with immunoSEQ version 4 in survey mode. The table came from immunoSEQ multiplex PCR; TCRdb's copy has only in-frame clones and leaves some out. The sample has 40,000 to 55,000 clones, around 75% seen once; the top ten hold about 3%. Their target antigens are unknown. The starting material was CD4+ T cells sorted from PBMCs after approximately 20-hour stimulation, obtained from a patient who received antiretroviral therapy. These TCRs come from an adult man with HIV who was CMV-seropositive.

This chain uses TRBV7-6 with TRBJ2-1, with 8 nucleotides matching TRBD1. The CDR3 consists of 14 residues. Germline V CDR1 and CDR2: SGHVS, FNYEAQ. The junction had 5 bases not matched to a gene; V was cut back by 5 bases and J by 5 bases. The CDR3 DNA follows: TGTGCCAGCAGCCGAAGACAGGGGAACAATGAGCAGTTCTTC. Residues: CASSRRQGNNEQFF.

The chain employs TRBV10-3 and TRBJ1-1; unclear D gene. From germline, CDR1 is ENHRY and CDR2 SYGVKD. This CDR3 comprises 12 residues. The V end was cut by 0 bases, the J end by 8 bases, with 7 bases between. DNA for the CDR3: TGTGCCATCAGTGAGTCGAGAACAGAAGCTTTCTTT. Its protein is CAISESRTEAFF.